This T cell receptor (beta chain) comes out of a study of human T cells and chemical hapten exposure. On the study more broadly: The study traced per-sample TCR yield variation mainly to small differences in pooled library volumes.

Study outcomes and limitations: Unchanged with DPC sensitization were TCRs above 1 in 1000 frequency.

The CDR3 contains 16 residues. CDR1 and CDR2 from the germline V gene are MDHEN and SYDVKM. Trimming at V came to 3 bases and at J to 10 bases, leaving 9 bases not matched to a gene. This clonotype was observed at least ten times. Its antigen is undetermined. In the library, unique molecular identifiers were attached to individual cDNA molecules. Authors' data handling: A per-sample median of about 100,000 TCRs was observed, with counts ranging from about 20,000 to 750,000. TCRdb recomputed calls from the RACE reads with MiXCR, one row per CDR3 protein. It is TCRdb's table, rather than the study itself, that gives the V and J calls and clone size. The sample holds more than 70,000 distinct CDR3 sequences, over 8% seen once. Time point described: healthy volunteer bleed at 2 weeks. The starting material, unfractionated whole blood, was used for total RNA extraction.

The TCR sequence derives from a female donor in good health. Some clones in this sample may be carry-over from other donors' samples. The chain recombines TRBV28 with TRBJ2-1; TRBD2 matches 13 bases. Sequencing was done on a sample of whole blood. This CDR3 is CASSFSWTSGRSEQFF. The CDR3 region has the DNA TGTGCCAGCAGTTTTTCATGGACTAGCGGGAGAAGCGAGCAGTTCTTC.